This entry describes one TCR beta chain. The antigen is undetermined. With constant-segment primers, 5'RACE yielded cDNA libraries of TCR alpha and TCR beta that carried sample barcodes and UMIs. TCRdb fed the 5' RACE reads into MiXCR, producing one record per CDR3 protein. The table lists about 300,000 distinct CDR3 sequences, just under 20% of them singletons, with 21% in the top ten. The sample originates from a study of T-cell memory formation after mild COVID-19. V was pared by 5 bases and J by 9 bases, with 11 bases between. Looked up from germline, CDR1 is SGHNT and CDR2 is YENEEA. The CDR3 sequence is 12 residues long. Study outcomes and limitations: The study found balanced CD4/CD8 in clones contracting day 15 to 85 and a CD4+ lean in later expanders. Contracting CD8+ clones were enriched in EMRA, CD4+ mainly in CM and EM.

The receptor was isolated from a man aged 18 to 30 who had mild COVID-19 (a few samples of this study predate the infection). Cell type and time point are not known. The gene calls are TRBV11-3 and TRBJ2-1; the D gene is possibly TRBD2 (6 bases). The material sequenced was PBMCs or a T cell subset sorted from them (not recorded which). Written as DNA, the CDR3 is TGTGCCAGCAGCAACCAGGGAGGTGAGCAGTTCTTC. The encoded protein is CASSNQGGEQFF.